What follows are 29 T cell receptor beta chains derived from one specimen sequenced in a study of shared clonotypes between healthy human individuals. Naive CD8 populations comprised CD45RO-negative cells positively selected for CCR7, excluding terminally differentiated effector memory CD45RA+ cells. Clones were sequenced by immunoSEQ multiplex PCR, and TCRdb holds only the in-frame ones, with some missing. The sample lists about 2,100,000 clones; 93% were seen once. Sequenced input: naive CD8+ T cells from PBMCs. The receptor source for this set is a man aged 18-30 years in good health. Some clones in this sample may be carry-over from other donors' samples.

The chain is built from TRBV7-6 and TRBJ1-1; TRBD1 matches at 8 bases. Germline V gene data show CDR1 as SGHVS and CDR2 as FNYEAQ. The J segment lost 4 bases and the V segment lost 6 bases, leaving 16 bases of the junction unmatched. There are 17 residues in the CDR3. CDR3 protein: CASSRRQGRGVGTEAFF. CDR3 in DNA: TGTGCCAGCAGTCGTCGACAGGGGCGTGGGGTAGGCACTGAAGCTTTCTTT.

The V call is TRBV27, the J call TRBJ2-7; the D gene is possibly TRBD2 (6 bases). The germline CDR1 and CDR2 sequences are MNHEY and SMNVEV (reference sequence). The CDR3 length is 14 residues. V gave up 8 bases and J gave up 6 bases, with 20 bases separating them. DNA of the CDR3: TGTGCCAGCGGGCCGGGACTGCGCCCCGTCGAGCAGTACTTC. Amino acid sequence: CASGPGLRPVEQYF.

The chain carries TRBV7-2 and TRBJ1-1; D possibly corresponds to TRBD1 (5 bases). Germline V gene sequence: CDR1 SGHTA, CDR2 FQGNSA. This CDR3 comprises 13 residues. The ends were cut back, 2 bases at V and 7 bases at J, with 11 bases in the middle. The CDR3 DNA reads TGTGCCAGCAGCTTAAGGGTAGGGGTTGAAGCTTTCTTT. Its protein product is CASSLRVGVEAFF.

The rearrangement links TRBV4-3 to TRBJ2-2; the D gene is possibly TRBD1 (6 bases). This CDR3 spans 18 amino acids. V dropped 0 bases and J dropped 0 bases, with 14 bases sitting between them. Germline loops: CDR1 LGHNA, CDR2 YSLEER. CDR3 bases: TGCGCCAGCAGCCAAGATCTCACTACAGGGACGAACACCGGGGAGCTGTTTTTT. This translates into CASSQDLTTGTNTGELFF.

The CDR3 DNA follows: TGTGCCAGCAGTGAGACCCATCCCCACTACGAGCAGTACTTC. It specifies CASSETHPHYEQYF. The chain uses TRBV6-1 and TRBJ2-7; D not resolved. V lost 3 bases and J 3 bases, leaving 12 bases between the germline ends. This CDR3 contains 14 residues. The germline gives CDR1 MNHNS, CDR2 SASEGT.

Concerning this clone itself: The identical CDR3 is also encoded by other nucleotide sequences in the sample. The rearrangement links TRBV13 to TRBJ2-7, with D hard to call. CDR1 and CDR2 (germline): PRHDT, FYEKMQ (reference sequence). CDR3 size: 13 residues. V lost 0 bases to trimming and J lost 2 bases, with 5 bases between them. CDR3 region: CASSLGRTYEQYF. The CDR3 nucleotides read TGTGCCAGCAGCTTAGGCCGGACCTACGAGCAGTACTTC.

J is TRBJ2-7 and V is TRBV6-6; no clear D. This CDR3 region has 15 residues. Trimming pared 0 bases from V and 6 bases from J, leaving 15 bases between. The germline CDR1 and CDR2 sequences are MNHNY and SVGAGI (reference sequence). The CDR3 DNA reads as TGTGCCAGCAGTTACTCGCCAGATACCTCCCCCGAGCAGTACTTC. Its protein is CASSYSPDTSPEQYF.

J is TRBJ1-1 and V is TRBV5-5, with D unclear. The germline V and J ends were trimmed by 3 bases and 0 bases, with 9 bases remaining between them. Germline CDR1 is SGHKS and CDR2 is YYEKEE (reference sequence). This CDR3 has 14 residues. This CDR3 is CASSSSRMNTEAFF. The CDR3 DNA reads TGTGCCAGCAGCTCCTCACGTATGAACACTGAAGCTTTCTTT.

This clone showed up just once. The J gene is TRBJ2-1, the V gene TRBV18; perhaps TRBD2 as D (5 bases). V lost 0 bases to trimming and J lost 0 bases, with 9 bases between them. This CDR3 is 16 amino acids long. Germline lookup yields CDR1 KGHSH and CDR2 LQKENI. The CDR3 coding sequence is TGTGCCAGCTCACCACCGGAGGCCAGCTCCTACAATGAGCAGTTCTTC. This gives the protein CASSPPEASSYNEQFF.

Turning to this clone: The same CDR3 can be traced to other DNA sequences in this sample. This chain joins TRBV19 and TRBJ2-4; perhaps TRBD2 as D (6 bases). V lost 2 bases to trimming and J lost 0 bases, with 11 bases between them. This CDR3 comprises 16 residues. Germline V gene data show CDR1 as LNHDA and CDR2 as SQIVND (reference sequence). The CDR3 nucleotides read TGTGCCAGTAGTATACGTCAGGGACTAGCCAAAAACATTCAGTACTTC. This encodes CASSIRQGLAKNIQYF.

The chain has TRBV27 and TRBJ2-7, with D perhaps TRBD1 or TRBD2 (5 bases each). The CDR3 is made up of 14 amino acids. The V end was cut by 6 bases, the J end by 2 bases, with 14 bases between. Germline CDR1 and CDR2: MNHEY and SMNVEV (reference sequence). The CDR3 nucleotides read TGTGCCAGCAGCCGGGACCGAGTTACCTACGAGCAGTACTTC. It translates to CASSRDRVTYEQYF.

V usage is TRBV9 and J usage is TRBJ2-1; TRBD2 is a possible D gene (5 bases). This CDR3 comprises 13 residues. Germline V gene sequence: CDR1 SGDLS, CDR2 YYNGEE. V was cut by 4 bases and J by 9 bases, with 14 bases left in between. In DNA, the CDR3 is TGTGCCAGCAGCCCCGGAGGCTTCGGTGAGCAGTTCTTC. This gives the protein CASSPGGFGEQFF.

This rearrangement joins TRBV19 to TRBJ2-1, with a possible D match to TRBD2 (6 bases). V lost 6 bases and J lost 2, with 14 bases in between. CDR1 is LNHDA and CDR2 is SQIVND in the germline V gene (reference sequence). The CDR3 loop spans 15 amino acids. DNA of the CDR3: TGTGCCAGTAGGACAGTCCCTAGCGCCTACAATGAGCAGTTCTTC. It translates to CASRTVPSAYNEQFF. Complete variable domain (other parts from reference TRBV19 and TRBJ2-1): DGGITQSPKYLFRKEGQNVTLSCEQNLNHDAMYWYRQDPGQGLRLIYYSQIVNDFQKGDIAEGYSVSREKKESFPLTVTSAQKNPTAFYLCASRTVPSAYNEQFFGPGTRLTVL.

The DNA for the CDR3 is TGTGCCATCACCCCGGGACAGGGGATCGGCACCATATATTTT. It encodes CAITPGQGIGTIYF. The chain employs TRBV2 and TRBJ1-3; TRBD1 agrees at 10 bases. Germline V gives CDR1 SNHLY, CDR2 FYNNEI. The J segment lost 9 bases and the V segment lost 10 bases, leaving 12 bases of the junction unmatched. This CDR3 comprises 14 residues.

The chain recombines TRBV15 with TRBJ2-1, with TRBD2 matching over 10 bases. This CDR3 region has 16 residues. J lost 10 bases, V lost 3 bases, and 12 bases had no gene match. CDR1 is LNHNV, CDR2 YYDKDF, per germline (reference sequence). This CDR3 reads CATSSVLVLAGDEQFF. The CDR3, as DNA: TGTGCCACCAGCAGTGTTTTGGTCCTAGCGGGAGACGAGCAGTTCTTC.

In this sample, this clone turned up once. The CDR3 DNA reads as TGTGCCAGCAGTTACTCTTCTGGGGCGGGGGAAAAACTGTTTTTT. Translation gives CASSYSSGAGEKLFF. The rearrangement joins TRBV6-5 to TRBJ1-4, with D maybe TRBD1 (5 bases). The CDR3 covers 15 residues. The ends were cut back, 0 bases at V and 8 bases at J, with 13 bases in the middle. Per germline, CDR1 MNHEY and CDR2 SVGAGI.

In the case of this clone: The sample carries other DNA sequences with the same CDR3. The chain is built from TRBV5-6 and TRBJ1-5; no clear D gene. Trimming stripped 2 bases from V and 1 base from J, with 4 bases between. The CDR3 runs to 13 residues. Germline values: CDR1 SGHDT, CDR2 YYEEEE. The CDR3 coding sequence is TGTGCCAGCAGCTTTGGGAGCAATCAGCCCCAGCATTTT. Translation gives CASSFGSNQPQHF.

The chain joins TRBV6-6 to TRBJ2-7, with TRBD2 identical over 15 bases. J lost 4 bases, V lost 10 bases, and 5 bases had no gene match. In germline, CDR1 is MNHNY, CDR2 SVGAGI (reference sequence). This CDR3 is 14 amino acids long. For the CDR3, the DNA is TGTGCCACAGGACTAGCGGGAGGGAGTTACGAGCAGTACTTC. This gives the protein CATGLAGGSYEQYF.

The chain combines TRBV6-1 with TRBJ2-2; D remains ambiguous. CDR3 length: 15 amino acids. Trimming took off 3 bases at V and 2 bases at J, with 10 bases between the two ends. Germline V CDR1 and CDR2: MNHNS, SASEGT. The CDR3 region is CASSDSRVNTGELFF. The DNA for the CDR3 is TGTGCCAGCAGTGATAGTCGGGTAAACACCGGGGAGCTGTTTTTT.

The CDR3 DNA reads as TGTGCCAGCAGCCAAGATCGACAGGGCCGCACTGAAGCTTTCTTT. It translates to CASSQDRQGRTEAFF. The chain carries TRBV4-2 and TRBJ1-1; 7 positions agree with TRBD1. Germline V CDR1 and CDR2: LGHNA, YNFKEQ. V lost 0 bases and J lost 4; bases outside the gene matches: 5. The CDR3 totals 15 residues.

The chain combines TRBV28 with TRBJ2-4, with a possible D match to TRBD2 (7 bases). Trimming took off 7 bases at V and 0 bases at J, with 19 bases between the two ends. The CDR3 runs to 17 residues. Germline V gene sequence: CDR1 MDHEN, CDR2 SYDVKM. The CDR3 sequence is CASTEDRGALAKNIQYF. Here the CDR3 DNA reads TGTGCCAGCACAGAGGATCGGGGGGCTCTAGCCAAAAACATTCAGTACTTC.

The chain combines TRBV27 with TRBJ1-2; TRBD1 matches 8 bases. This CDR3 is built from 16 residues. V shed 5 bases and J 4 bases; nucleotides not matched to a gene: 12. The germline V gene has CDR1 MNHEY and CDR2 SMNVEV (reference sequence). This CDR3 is CASSPTGGFLSYGYTF. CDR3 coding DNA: TGTGCCAGCAGTCCCACAGGGGGATTTCTCAGCTATGGCTACACCTTC.

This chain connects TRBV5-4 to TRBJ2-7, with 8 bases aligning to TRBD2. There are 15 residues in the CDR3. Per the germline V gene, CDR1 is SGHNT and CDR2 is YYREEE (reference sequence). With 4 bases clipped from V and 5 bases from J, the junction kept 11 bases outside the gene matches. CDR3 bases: TGTGCCAGCAGCCTGCTAGTAGCGGGGTCGGACGAGCAGTACTTC. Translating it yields CASSLLVAGSDEQYF.

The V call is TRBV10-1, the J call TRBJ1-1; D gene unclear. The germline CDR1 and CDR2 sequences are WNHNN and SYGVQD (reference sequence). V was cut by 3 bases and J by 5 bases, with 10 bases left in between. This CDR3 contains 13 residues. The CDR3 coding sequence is TGCGCCAGCAGTGAAGGAAGCCAAACTGAAGCTTTCTTT. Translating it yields CASSEGSQTEAFF.

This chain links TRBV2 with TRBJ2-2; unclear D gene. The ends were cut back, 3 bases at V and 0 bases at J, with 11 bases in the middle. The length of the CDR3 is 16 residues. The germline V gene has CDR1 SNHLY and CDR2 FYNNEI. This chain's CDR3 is CASSDGRTSNTGELFF. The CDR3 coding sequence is TGTGCCAGCAGTGACGGTCGAACATCGAACACCGGGGAGCTGTTTTTT.

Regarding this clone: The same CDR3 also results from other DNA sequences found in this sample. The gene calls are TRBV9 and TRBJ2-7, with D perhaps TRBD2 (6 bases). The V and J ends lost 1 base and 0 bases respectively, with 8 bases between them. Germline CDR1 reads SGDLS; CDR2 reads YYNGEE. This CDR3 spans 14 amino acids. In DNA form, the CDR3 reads TGTGCCAGCAGCGTATACGGGAGCTCCTACGAGCAGTACTTC. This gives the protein CASSVYGSSYEQYF.

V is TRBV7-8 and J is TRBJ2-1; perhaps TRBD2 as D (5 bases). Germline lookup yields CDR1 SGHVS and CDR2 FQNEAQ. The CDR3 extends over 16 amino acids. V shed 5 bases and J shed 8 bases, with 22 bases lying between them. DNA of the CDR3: TGTGCCAGCAGCCCCAGAGTAGGCAAACCGAGGGATGAGCAGTTCTTC. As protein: CASSPRVGKPRDEQFF.

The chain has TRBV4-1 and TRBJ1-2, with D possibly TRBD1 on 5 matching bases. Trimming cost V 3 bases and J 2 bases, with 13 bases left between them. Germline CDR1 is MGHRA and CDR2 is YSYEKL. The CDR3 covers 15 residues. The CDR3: CASSHAGQANYGYTF. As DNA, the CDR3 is TGCGCCAGCAGCCACGCCGGACAAGCCAACTATGGCTACACCTTC.

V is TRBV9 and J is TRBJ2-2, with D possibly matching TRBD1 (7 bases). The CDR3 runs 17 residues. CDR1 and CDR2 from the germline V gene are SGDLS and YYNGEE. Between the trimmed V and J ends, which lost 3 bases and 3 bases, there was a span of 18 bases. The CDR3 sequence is CASSARGTAGYTGELFF. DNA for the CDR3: TGTGCCAGCAGCGCGAGAGGGACAGCGGGCTACACCGGGGAGCTGTTTTTT.